What follows are 30 T cell receptor beta chains derived from one specimen sequenced in a study of blood T cell repertoires in COVID-19. Here immunoSEQ multiplex PCR was the method, and the copy in TCRdb shows in-frame clones only, minus some. The table includes roughly 40,000 clones, 70% to 90% detected once. Sequencing used peripheral blood. Receptors originate from a human donor in a cohort sampled during active COVID-19.

This sequence joins TRBV7-8 and TRBJ2-2; no firm D call. The CDR3 extends over 17 amino acids. Trimming removed 0 bases at V and 4 bases at J, with 15 bases between. The germline V gene has CDR1 SGHVS and CDR2 FQNEAQ. CDR3 amino acids: CASSLASSVMGTGELFF. The CDR3 DNA reads as TGTGCCAGCAGCTTAGCCTCCAGCGTTATGGGCACCGGGGAGCTGTTTTTT.

The rearrangement joins TRBV10-2 to TRBJ2-1, with D tentatively TRBD2 (7 bases). Germline values: CDR1 WSHSY, CDR2 SAAADI. Trimming removed 5 bases at V and 9 bases at J, with 17 bases between. The CDR3 runs 14 residues. The CDR3 loop is CASSPGPGGREQFF. The CDR3 DNA reads as TGCGCCAGCAGTCCGGGCCCCGGGGGGCGTGAGCAGTTCTTC.

J is TRBJ1-4 and V is TRBV29-1; D possibly corresponds to TRBD1 (6 bases). CDR3 length: 13 residues. V lost 3 bases and J lost 5, with 10 bases in between. The germline V gene has CDR1 SQVTM and CDR2 ANQGSEA. CDR3 nucleotide sequence: TGCAGCGTTGAGGGACAACCAAATGAAAAACTGTTTTTT. Protein sequence: CSVEGQPNEKLFF.

The rearrangement links TRBV5-1 to TRBJ2-1, with 7 bases fitting TRBD2. V lost 5 bases, J lost 8 bases, and 13 bases stayed unmatched. The CDR3 has 15 amino acids. Germline values: CDR1 SGHRS, CDR2 YFSETQ. In DNA, the CDR3 is TGCGCCAGCAGGGCCGGCCTGCGGGGGAGAGATGAGCAGTTCTTC. This gives the protein CASRAGLRGRDEQFF.

The chain has TRBV11-2 and TRBJ2-7, with 8 bases that match TRBD1. With V trimmed by 6 bases and J by 2 bases, 18 bases remained unmatched. CDR3 length: 18 amino acids. The germline V gene has CDR1 SGHAT and CDR2 FQNNGV. The DNA for the CDR3 is TGTGCCAGCAGGTTACGTGGGGTTACGGACAGGGAAACCTACGAGCAGTACTTC. Its protein product is CASRLRGVTDRETYEQYF.

The rearrangement links TRBV5-5 to TRBJ1-1, with D possibly being TRBD1 (6 bases). The CDR3 covers 13 residues. Trimming took off 5 bases at V and 1 base at J, with 9 bases between the two ends. The V gene's germline CDR1 is SGHKS and CDR2 YYEKEE (reference sequence). For the CDR3, the DNA is TGTGCCAGCAGTGGGACAACGAACACTGAAGCTTTCTTT. Translation gives CASSGTTNTEAFF.

V and J are TRBV9 and TRBJ2-2; D perhaps matches TRBD2 (6 bases). This CDR3 is 13 amino acids long. Trimming shortened V by 0 bases and J by 7 bases, and 7 bases separated the two germline ends. From germline, CDR1 is SGDLS and CDR2 YYNGEE. In DNA form, the CDR3 reads TGTGCCAGCAGCGTAGTTAGCGGCGGGGAGCTGTTTTTT. It translates to CASSVVSGGELFF.

The chain has TRBV29-1 and TRBJ2-7; possible D gene TRBD1, 6 bases. Germline-derived CDR1 and CDR2 are SQVTM and ANQGSEA. V gave up 5 bases and J gave up 0 bases, with 20 bases separating them. The length of the CDR3 is 16 residues. As DNA, the CDR3 is TGCAGCGTTCTGATAAGAGGGACACCGTTCTCCTACGAGCAGTACTTC. Translated, it gives CSVLIRGTPFSYEQYF.

This sequence joins TRBV12-5 and TRBJ1-1; TRBD1 matches at 9 bases. The V gene's germline CDR1 is LGHNT and CDR2 FRNRAP. Unmatched junction bases numbered 8, after V lost 7 bases and J lost 5 bases. This CDR3 region has 14 residues. The CDR3 spells CASAEQGAGTEAFF. CDR3 in DNA: TGTGCTAGTGCCGAACAGGGGGCGGGTACTGAAGCTTTCTTT.

The genes are TRBV15 and TRBJ2-7; 9 positions agree with TRBD1. Germline CDR1 and CDR2: LNHNV and YYDKDF (reference sequence). The CDR3 spans 14 residues. The V gene end was trimmed by 6 bases and the J gene end by 2 bases; junction bases not matched to a gene: 5. CDR3 protein: CATSHRGLAYEQYF. CDR3 nucleotide sequence: TGTGCCACCAGTCACAGGGGGCTGGCCTACGAGCAGTACTTC. Full variable domain (outside the CDR3, taken from reference TRBV15 and TRBJ2-7): DAMVIQNPRYQVTQFGKPVTLSCSQTLNHNVMYWYQQKSSQAPKLLFHYYDKDFNNEADTPDNFQSRRPNTSFCFLDIRSPGLGDTAMYLCATSHRGLAYEQYFGPGTRLTVT.

The V and J genes are TRBV11-3 and TRBJ2-3, with TRBD1 matching 7 bases. V lost 5 bases to trimming and J lost 2 bases; unmatched junction nucleotides: 10. Germline CDR1 reads SGHNT; CDR2 reads YENEEA. This CDR3 is 16 amino acids long. DNA of the CDR3: TGTGCCAGCAGCCAACGGCGGACAGGTTTCACAGATACGCAGTATTTT. Residues: CASSQRRTGFTDTQYF. The entire variable domain, with the rest obtained from reference TRBV11-3 and TRBJ2-3, is as follows: EAGVVQSPRYKIIEKKQPVAFWCNPISGHNTLYWYLQNLGQGPELLIRYENEEAVDDSQLPKDRFSAERLKGVDSTLKIQPAELGDSAVYLCASSQRRTGFTDTQYFGPGTRLTVL.

The CDR3 coding sequence is TGTGCCAGCAGTTTGACTAGCGGGTACGAGCAGTACTTC. Encoded protein: CASSLTSGYEQYF. This rearrangement joins TRBV12-3 or TRBV12-4 to TRBJ2-7; 10 bases align to TRBD2. This CDR3 spans 13 amino acids. V shed 3 bases, J shed 4 bases, and the junction held 0 bases outside the gene matches.

This chain joins TRBV6-5 and TRBJ2-7, with D possibly being TRBD1 (6 bases). The CDR3 contains 14 residues. Germline-derived CDR1 and CDR2 are MNHEY and SVGAGI. CDR3 DNA sequence: TGTGCAGCAACCGGACAGTCCGGGGCCTACGAGCAGTACTTC. Encoded protein: CAATGQSGAYEQYF.

The genes are TRBV18 and TRBJ1-2; D gene uncertain. The germline CDR1 and CDR2 sequences are KGHSH and LQKENI. V shed 3 bases and J shed 0 bases, with 8 bases lying between them. CDR3 length: 14 amino acids. The CDR3 sequence: CASSPEATNYGYTF. The DNA for the CDR3 is TGTGCCAGCTCACCTGAGGCCACTAACTATGGCTACACCTTC.

Note on this clone: Other DNA sequences in the same sample also yield this CDR3. V usage is TRBV6-5 and J usage is TRBJ1-1; 8 nucleotides agree with TRBD1. The CDR3 spans 13 residues. Germline CDR1 MNHEY, CDR2 SVGAGI. The trim removed 6 bases at V and 5 bases at J, leaving 5 bases unmatched. CDR3 in DNA: TGTGCCAGCAGGCGGACAGGGTATACTGAAGCTTTCTTT. It is translated as CASRRTGYTEAFF.

The chain's CDR3 is CASSAGLAGGPYTGELFF. The DNA for the CDR3 is TGCGCCAGCAGCGCGGGACTAGCGGGGGGCCCATACACCGGGGAGCTGTTTTTT. The V gene is TRBV5-1, the J gene TRBJ2-2, with 15 positions matching TRBD2. Germline V gene sequence: CDR1 SGHRS, CDR2 YFSETQ. Unmatched junction bases numbered 7, after V lost 4 bases and J lost 3 bases. This CDR3 contains 18 residues.

The rearrangement joins TRBV19 to TRBJ2-1, with D perhaps matching TRBD1 (6 bases). CDR1 and CDR2 (germline): LNHDA, SQIVND (reference sequence). With 4 bases removed from V and 4 bases from J, the gap between germline ends came to 14 bases. The CDR3 sequence is 15 residues long. CDR3 DNA: TGTGCCAGTAGTAAAGGACAGAGCCTATACAATGAGCAGTTCTTC. It codes for CASSKGQSLYNEQFF.

The count of this clone is one. The genes are TRBV27 and TRBJ2-1; D perhaps matches TRBD2 (6 bases). The CDR3 covers 14 residues. Germline CDR1 and CDR2: MNHEY and SMNVEV (reference sequence). Trimming stripped 6 bases from V and 0 bases from J, with 9 bases between. The CDR3 loop is CASSIGGSYNEQFF. The DNA of the CDR3 is TGTGCCAGCAGCATCGGGGGCTCCTACAATGAGCAGTTCTTC.

The V and J genes are TRBV27 and TRBJ2-2, with 12 bases matching TRBD2. V lost 2 bases and J lost 0; bases outside the gene matches: 4. The CDR3 covers 18 residues. Germline CDR1 and CDR2: MNHEY and SMNVEV (reference sequence). The CDR3, as DNA: TGTGCCAGCAGTTTAGGGCTAGCGGGGGGGCCGAACACCGGGGAGCTGTTTTTT. The encoded protein is CASSLGLAGGPNTGELFF.

The CDR3 DNA reads as TGTGCCAGCAGGGGACAGGAAAATTCACCCCTCCACTTT. Translating it yields CASRGQENSPLHF. This chain joins TRBV9 and TRBJ1-6; TRBD1 matches at 8 bases. Germline CDR1 and CDR2: SGDLS and YYNGEE. With V trimmed by 5 bases and J by 7 bases, 2 bases remained unmatched. There are 13 residues in the CDR3.

This rearrangement joins TRBV7-2 to TRBJ2-3; 9 bases map to TRBD2. Germline values: CDR1 SGHTA, CDR2 FQGNSA. V shed 5 bases and J 4 bases; nucleotides not matched to a gene: 7. The length of the CDR3 is 15 residues. CDR3 DNA: TGTGCCAGCAGCACCTCGCGGGGGGGCTCAGATACGCAGTATTTT. Its protein is CASSTSRGGSDTQYF.

V usage is TRBV27 and J usage is TRBJ1-2, with 9 bases fitting TRBD1. This CDR3 comprises 19 residues. V was pared by 6 bases and J by 0 bases, with 17 bases of the junction left unmatched. Per the germline V gene, CDR1 is MNHEY and CDR2 is SMNVEV (reference sequence). In nucleotides, the CDR3 is TGTGCCAGCAGGAATTTCGAGGGGACAGGGAACCTATCTAACTATGGCTACACCTTC. It yields the protein CASRNFEGTGNLSNYGYTF.

The V and J genes are TRBV28 and TRBJ2-2, with TRBD2 matching 9 bases. The CDR3 runs 16 residues. With V trimmed by 6 bases and J by 2 bases, 7 bases remained unmatched. Germline values: CDR1 MDHEN, CDR2 SYDVKM. The DNA of the CDR3 is TGTGCCAGCAGCCTTTCAGCGGGGGGTAACACCGGGGAGCTGTTTTTT. Its protein product is CASSLSAGGNTGELFF. The entire variable domain, with the rest obtained from reference TRBV28 and TRBJ2-2, is as follows: DVKVTQSSRYLVKRTGEKVFLECVQDMDHENMFWYRQDPGLGLRLIYFSYDVKMKEKGDIPEGYSVSREKKERFSLILESASTNQTSMYLCASSLSAGGNTGELFFGEGSRLTVL.

About this clone itself: Distinct nucleotide sequences in the sample also encode this CDR3. This chain connects TRBV27 to TRBJ2-7, with 7 bases matching TRBD1. J gave up 0 bases and V 8 bases, and 4 bases lay outside the gene matches. The germline gives CDR1 MNHEY, CDR2 SMNVEV (reference sequence). The CDR3 totals 13 residues. The CDR3 sequence: CASRRQGSYEQYF. The CDR3 DNA follows: TGTGCCAGCCGACGACAGGGCTCCTACGAGCAGTACTTC.

This chain uses TRBV12-3 or TRBV12-4 with TRBJ2-1, with D maybe TRBD1 (6 bases). With 6 bases removed from V and 5 bases from J, the gap between germline ends came to 11 bases. This CDR3 comprises 13 residues. CDR3 sequence (DNA): TGTGCCAGCAGATTGGACAGCGACAATGAGCAGTTCTTC. It is translated as CASRLDSDNEQFF.

The chain carries TRBV3-1 (or the pseudogene TRBV3-2) and TRBJ1-4; D not certain. CDR1 is LGHDT and CDR2 is YNNKEL in the germline V gene (reference sequence). V gave up 4 bases and J gave up 7 bases, with 10 bases separating them. CDR3 length: 13 residues. CDR3 loop: CASSPRPGEKLFF. The CDR3 DNA follows: TGTGCCAGCAGCCCCCGCCCGGGTGAAAAACTGTTTTTT.

This chain links TRBV19 with TRBJ2-7; 14 nucleotides align to TRBD2. This CDR3 is built from 16 residues. Germline CDR1 reads LNHDA; CDR2 reads SQIVND (reference sequence). J gave up 6 bases and V 5 bases, and 9 bases lay outside the gene matches. The CDR3 is CASSVSGLAGAVEQYF. CDR3 sequence (DNA): TGTGCCAGTAGTGTATCGGGACTAGCGGGGGCTGTCGAGCAGTACTTC.

The chain carries TRBV6-5 and TRBJ1-1; a possible D gene is TRBD1 (5 bases). The V gene's germline CDR1 is MNHEY and CDR2 SVGAGI. There are 12 residues in the CDR3. With 6 bases removed from V and 7 bases from J, the gap between germline ends came to 12 bases. The CDR3 spells CASSRGEDEAFF. CDR3 DNA: TGTGCCAGCAGCCGGGGGGAGGATGAAGCTTTCTTT.

V usage is TRBV5-1 and J usage is TRBJ2-2, with 8 positions matching TRBD2. After removal of 3 bases from V and 7 bases from J, the junction contained 8 bases not matched to a gene. Germline CDR1 SGHRS, CDR2 YFSETQ. This CDR3 comprises 15 residues. The CDR3 protein is CASSWGPAGGGELFF. The CDR3 DNA reads as TGCGCCAGCAGCTGGGGACCGGCGGGGGGCGGGGAGCTGTTTTTT.

The chain links TRBV7-6 to TRBJ1-6; a weak D match, TRBD1 (6 bases). Germline CDR1 is SGHVS and CDR2 is FNYEAQ. This CDR3 has 17 amino acids. V gave up 1 base and J gave up 1 base, with 11 bases separating them. This chain's CDR3 is CASSLGAGVSYNSPLHF. As DNA, the CDR3 is TGTGCCAGCAGCTTAGGGGCAGGGGTGTCCTATAATTCACCCCTCCACTTT.